Following are 19 T cell receptor beta chains from one sample sequenced in a study of CD4 T cells in relation to SARS-CoV-2 and coronaviruses. Before the COVID-19 pandemic, during about 2011-2019, CD4+ T cells were taken from unexposed donors. CD4+ T cells were isolated from the cells after 10 days of culture. Only in-frame clones appear in the TCRdb table, and some are missing; sequencing was by immunoSEQ multiplex PCR. The sample carries under 25,000 clones, roughly 70% recorded once. Their antigen targets remain unknown. Sequenced input: CD4+ T cells from PBMCs, cultured in vitro. All receptors derive from a human donor in good health.

The chain has TRBV2 and TRBJ2-2; the D is unclear. The CDR3 totals 14 residues. Trimming pared 6 bases from V and 0 bases from J, leaving 8 bases between. Germline loops: CDR1 SNHLY, CDR2 FYNNEI. CDR3 nucleotide sequence: TGTGCCAGCAGCCTTAGCCCGAACACCGGGGAGCTGTTTTTT. Protein: CASSLSPNTGELFF.

The sample holds a few counts of this clone. J is TRBJ2-3 and V is TRBV2; 9 bases line up with TRBD2. V shed 8 bases and J 8 bases; nucleotides not matched to a gene: 14. Germline CDR1 and CDR2: SNHLY and FYNNEI. CDR3 length: 15 residues. In DNA form, the CDR3 reads TGTGCCAGCGCTTCCTCAGCGGGAGGACTTTTTACGCAGTATTTT. This translates into CASASSAGGLFTQYF.

The genes are TRBV28 and TRBJ2-7; D is possibly TRBD2 (6 bases). The CDR3 length is 13 residues. CDR1 and CDR2 (germline): MDHEN, SYDVKM. Deletions cut 8 bases from V and 0 bases from J, with 11 bases between. CDR3 sequence: CASSEGSSYEQYF. In DNA, the CDR3 is TGTGCCAGCTCGGAGGGGAGCTCCTACGAGCAGTACTTC.

The chain combines TRBV7-6 with TRBJ2-7, with 7 positions matching TRBD1. The CDR3 length is 14 residues. Looked up from germline, CDR1 is SGHVS and CDR2 is FNYEAQ. Germline trimming cut 3 bases from V and 3 bases from J; bases unmatched to any gene: 5. CDR3 residues: CASSLTGFGYEQYF. In DNA, the CDR3 is TGTGCCAGCAGCTTGACAGGGTTTGGCTACGAGCAGTACTTC.

The gene calls are TRBV4-3 and TRBJ2-7; 7 nucleotides align to TRBD2. The CDR3 is made up of 16 amino acids. J gave up 0 bases and V 0 bases, and 5 bases lay outside the gene matches. The germline V gene encodes CDR1 LGHNA and CDR2 YSLEER. CDR3 residues: CASSQDLPSGSYEQYF. CDR3 nucleotide sequence: TGCGCCAGCAGCCAAGATCTTCCTAGCGGCTCCTACGAGCAGTACTTC.

The rearrangement uses TRBV6-5 and TRBJ1-1; no reliable D call. The CDR3 runs to 15 residues. Trimming pared 0 bases from V and 0 bases from J, leaving 8 bases between. Germline V gene data show CDR1 as MNHEY and CDR2 as SVGAGI. CDR3 region: CASSYSGFMNTEAFF. CDR3 sequence (DNA): TGTGCCAGCAGTTACTCAGGCTTCATGAACACTGAAGCTTTCTTT.

The rearrangement joins TRBV11-3 to TRBJ1-6, with D perhaps TRBD1 (6 bases). The CDR3 extends over 17 amino acids. Germline-derived CDR1 and CDR2 are SGHNT and YENEEA. V lost 5 bases, J lost 9 bases, and 23 bases lay in between. This CDR3 reads CASSLYRVYPWRSPLHF. As DNA, the CDR3 is TGTGCCAGCAGCCTCTACAGGGTATATCCTTGGCGTTCACCCCTCCACTTT.

The V gene is TRBV12-3 or TRBV12-4, the J gene TRBJ1-1; possibly TRBD1 for D (5 bases). Trimming took off 3 bases at V and 6 bases at J, with 8 bases between the two ends. This CDR3 is built from 12 residues. CDR3 DNA: TGTGCCAGCAGTTTGGGGGAATCTGAAGCTTTCTTT. It codes for CASSLGESEAFF.

The chain has TRBV5-4 and TRBJ1-2, with 8 bases lining up with TRBD1. Trimming took 3 bases from V and 3 from J; bases not matched to a gene: 10. The V gene's germline CDR1 is SGHNT and CDR2 YYREEE (reference sequence). CDR3 size: 16 residues. The CDR3 reads CASSSNYRGFDYGYTF. CDR3 nucleotides: TGTGCCAGCAGCTCCAATTACAGGGGGTTCGACTATGGCTACACCTTC.

In this sample, this clone turned up a few times. V and J are TRBV5-1 and TRBJ1-2; 7 bases are shared with TRBD1. V gave up 1 base and J gave up 7 bases; unmatched junction bases: 7. The germline V gene encodes CDR1 SGHRS and CDR2 YFSETQ. The CDR3 sequence is 14 residues long. CDR3 protein: CASSLSDRVSGYTF. In DNA, the CDR3 is TGCGCCAGCAGCTTGAGTGACAGGGTTTCTGGCTACACCTTC.

The J gene is TRBJ2-6, the V gene TRBV11-2, with D unresolved. CDR3 size: 17 residues. The V gene lost 4 bases and the J gene lost 2 bases, with 15 bases spanning the gap. The germline V gene has CDR1 SGHAT and CDR2 FQNNGV. CDR3 nucleotide sequence: TGTGCCAGCAGCTCCCTCGTAGGGTTTACTGGGGCCAACGTCCTGACTTTC. The encoded protein is CASSSLVGFTGANVLTF.

The CDR3 loop is CASSLTDYANTGELFF. The CDR3 DNA reads TGTGCCAGCAGCTTAACAGACTACGCGAACACCGGGGAGCTGTTTTTT. The rearrangement uses TRBV5-6 and TRBJ2-2, with TRBD2 as a possible D gene (5 bases). CDR1 is SGHDT and CDR2 is YYEEEE in the germline V gene. The CDR3 spans 16 residues. The V gene lost 2 bases and the J gene lost 0 bases, with 11 bases spanning the gap.

This chain links TRBV5-1 with TRBJ1-2; weak D call: TRBD1 (5 bases). Germline lookup yields CDR1 SGHRS and CDR2 YFSETQ. This CDR3 region has 12 residues. The germline V and J ends were trimmed by 4 bases and 6 bases, with 10 bases remaining between them. DNA for the CDR3: TGCGCCAGCAGCGCACAGGAAGATGGCTACACCTTC. Translated: CASSAQEDGYTF.

This clone was counted a few times. J is TRBJ1-1 and V is TRBV6-2 or TRBV6-3; 9 bases are shared with TRBD1. Germline V gene lookup returns CDR1 MNHEY and CDR2 SVGEGT. This CDR3 is 16 amino acids long. V shed 4 bases, J shed 1 base, and the junction held 7 bases outside the gene matches. DNA of the CDR3: TGTGCCAGCAGTTTTCCGGGACAGGGCGGGAACACTGAAGCTTTCTTT. As protein: CASSFPGQGGNTEAFF.

The chain carries TRBV6-1 and TRBJ1-2; D unresolved. V shed 2 bases and J shed 2 bases, with 3 bases lying between them. CDR3 length: 12 amino acids. Germline V gene data show CDR1 as MNHNS and CDR2 as SASEGT. The CDR3 is CASSEQNYGYTF. The CDR3 DNA reads TGTGCCAGCAGTGAACAAAACTATGGCTACACCTTC.

This clone was recorded once. The chain carries TRBV5-1 and TRBJ2-2; 9 nucleotides align to TRBD2. V shed 4 bases, J shed 8 bases, and the junction held 9 bases outside the gene matches. Germline CDR1 reads SGHRS; CDR2 reads YFSETQ. The length of the CDR3 is 15 residues. In nucleotides, the CDR3 is TGCGCCAGCAGCATACCGCGGGAGGGCCTGGGGGAGCTGTTTTTT. It yields the protein CASSIPREGLGELFF.

The rearrangement links TRBV28 to TRBJ2-2; 10 bases agree with TRBD2. There are 16 residues in the CDR3. Unmatched junction bases numbered 6, after V lost 4 bases and J lost 4 bases. Germline values: CDR1 MDHEN, CDR2 SYDVKM. Here the CDR3 reads CASSSPSGSITGELFF. The CDR3 DNA reads TGTGCCAGCAGTTCCCCTAGCGGGAGTATCACCGGGGAGCTGTTTTTT. Looking up the rest from reference TRBV28 and TRBJ2-2 gives the full variable domain: DVKVTQSSRYLVKRTGEKVFLECVQDMDHENMFWYRQDPGLGLRLIYFSYDVKMKEKGDIPEGYSVSREKKERFSLILESASTNQTSMYLCASSSPSGSITGELFFGEGSRLTVL.

The rearrangement uses TRBV5-4 and TRBJ2-3; 12 positions match TRBD1. This CDR3 region has 17 residues. The germline gives CDR1 SGHNT, CDR2 YYREEE (reference sequence). The junction had 11 bases not matched to a gene; V was cut back by 4 bases and J by 5 bases. The CDR3 loop reads CASSAARDRGPQDTQYF. In DNA form, the CDR3 reads TGTGCCAGCAGCGCGGCTCGGGACAGGGGGCCGCAAGATACGCAGTATTTT. Full variable domain (missing parts from reference TRBV5-4 and TRBJ2-3): ETGVTQSPTHLIKTRGQQVTLRCSSQSGHNTVSWYQQALGQGPQFIFQYYREEENGRGNFPPRFSGLQFPNYSSELNVNALELDDSALYLCASSAARDRGPQDTQYFGPGTRLTVL.

The chain is built from TRBV28 and TRBJ2-7, with 12 bases matching TRBD2. Germline V gives CDR1 MDHEN, CDR2 SYDVKM. The CDR3 runs to 16 residues. With V trimmed by 6 bases and J by 3 bases, 9 bases remained unmatched. CDR3 in amino acids: CASSIPLAGGRYEQYF. As DNA, the CDR3 is TGTGCCAGCAGCATCCCCCTAGCGGGGGGGCGCTACGAGCAGTACTTC.